Described below is a single T cell receptor (beta chain) sequence and its context. The antigen it binds to is not known. No base qualities exist here, and no much larger clone lies one base off it. The donors belonged to the validation cohort of about 130 subjects, which was separate from the roughly 670-subject first cohort. This entry comes from a study of cytomegalovirus exposure and HLA in healthy donors (dated by TCRdb to the late 2010s). Regarding the complete study: A later analysis indicated that the 120 or so validation repertoires were generated on the platform also employed for the roughly 650 repertoires of the first cohort. Along with the roughly 670-subject first cohort, a separate validation cohort of about 110 different subjects was used. To predict cytomegalovirus infection status, the study combined high-throughput TCR immunosequencing, statistical association of individual TCRs with disease status, and machine learning. The study aimed to test whether signatures of past pathogen exposure could be identified by cataloging public T cell receptors.

Library generation was performed with the immunoSEQ multiplex PCR assay. The authors' pipeline ran thus. A statistical classification framework was built to diagnose cytomegalovirus status from the catalog of TCR beta chain sequences. In its TCRdb copy, this immuneACCESS table keeps in-frame sequences only and misses some clones. Where compared with another copy, unresolved V genes explain less than half of these, and the others have no known cause. The V and J calls and clone size are taken from that table; D and trimming were inferred from the DNA. This sample gives roughly 300,000 clones in total; more than 80% of them show up just once. 0.84% of the sample comes from the top ten. What the work shows at the level of the full study, not this receptor alone: The study listed 150 to 200 TCR beta chains as associated with cytomegalovirus. The authors suggested that the approach could potentially be generalized to other disease states and immunological phenotypes. The classifier was reported to diagnose cytomegalovirus status with high specificity and sensitivity in both the original cohort and the validation cohort. Subsequent analysis determined that TCRs grouped into clusters in the first cohort also showed a tendency toward co-occurrence across the 130 or so validation repertoires, and about 93% of cluster scores exceeded 0. In vitro tests confirmed that a few of the cytomegalovirus-associated TCR beta chains recognize cytomegalovirus antigens. Across donors, most TCR sequences were observed very rarely, whereas some public TCRs were present in many individuals. All 110 or so repertoires were used to score co-occurrence in the validation cohort in a later analysis, because that analysis had no HLA typing for the cohort.

Specimen: PBMCs. This clonotype originated in a young woman in good health and CMV-seronegative.

At the DNA level, the sequence is TGTGCCAGCAGCTTGGGGACAGGGGACACTGAAGCTTTCTTT. Translated, this gives CASSLGTGDTEAFF. The chain was built from TRBV7-9 and TRBJ1-1, with 10 middle bases fitting TRBD1. The CDR3 starts with the cysteine, ends with the phenylalanine, and has 14 residues. The entry retains the CDR3 DNA only, 42 bases that are in frame from base 1. The germline V end is reduced by 3 bases and the J end by 3 bases; junction bases left unmatched: 1. Based on the germline V gene (reference sequence), the CDR1 and CDR2 sequences are SEHNR and FQNEAQ.